The T cell receptor beta chain described here comes from a study of T cell responses to AZD1222 COVID-19 vaccine. Study results and limitations: The span of vaccine-associated CD4 TCRs extended across spike, with dominance at 160-218 and 743-854.

Repertoires were generated with immunoSEQ multiplex PCR, while TCRdb's copy carries only in-frame clones and drops some. This table holds over 85,000 clones, roughly 85% found once. This CDR3 is built from 16 residues. Germline lookup yields CDR1 MGHRA and CDR2 YSYEKL. Trimming pared 4 bases from V and 1 base from J, leaving 14 bases between. About this clone itself: What it binds is unknown.

The sequence was collected from an adult in good health. The sample here was peripheral blood, taken on day 0 of AZD1222 vaccination. The chain has TRBV4-1 and TRBJ2-1; D is perhaps TRBD2 (6 bases). The CDR3 DNA sequence: TGCGCCAGCAGCCGTTTGGGGGGAGGATCCTACAATGAGCAGTTCTTC. Protein product: CASSRLGGGSYNEQFF.